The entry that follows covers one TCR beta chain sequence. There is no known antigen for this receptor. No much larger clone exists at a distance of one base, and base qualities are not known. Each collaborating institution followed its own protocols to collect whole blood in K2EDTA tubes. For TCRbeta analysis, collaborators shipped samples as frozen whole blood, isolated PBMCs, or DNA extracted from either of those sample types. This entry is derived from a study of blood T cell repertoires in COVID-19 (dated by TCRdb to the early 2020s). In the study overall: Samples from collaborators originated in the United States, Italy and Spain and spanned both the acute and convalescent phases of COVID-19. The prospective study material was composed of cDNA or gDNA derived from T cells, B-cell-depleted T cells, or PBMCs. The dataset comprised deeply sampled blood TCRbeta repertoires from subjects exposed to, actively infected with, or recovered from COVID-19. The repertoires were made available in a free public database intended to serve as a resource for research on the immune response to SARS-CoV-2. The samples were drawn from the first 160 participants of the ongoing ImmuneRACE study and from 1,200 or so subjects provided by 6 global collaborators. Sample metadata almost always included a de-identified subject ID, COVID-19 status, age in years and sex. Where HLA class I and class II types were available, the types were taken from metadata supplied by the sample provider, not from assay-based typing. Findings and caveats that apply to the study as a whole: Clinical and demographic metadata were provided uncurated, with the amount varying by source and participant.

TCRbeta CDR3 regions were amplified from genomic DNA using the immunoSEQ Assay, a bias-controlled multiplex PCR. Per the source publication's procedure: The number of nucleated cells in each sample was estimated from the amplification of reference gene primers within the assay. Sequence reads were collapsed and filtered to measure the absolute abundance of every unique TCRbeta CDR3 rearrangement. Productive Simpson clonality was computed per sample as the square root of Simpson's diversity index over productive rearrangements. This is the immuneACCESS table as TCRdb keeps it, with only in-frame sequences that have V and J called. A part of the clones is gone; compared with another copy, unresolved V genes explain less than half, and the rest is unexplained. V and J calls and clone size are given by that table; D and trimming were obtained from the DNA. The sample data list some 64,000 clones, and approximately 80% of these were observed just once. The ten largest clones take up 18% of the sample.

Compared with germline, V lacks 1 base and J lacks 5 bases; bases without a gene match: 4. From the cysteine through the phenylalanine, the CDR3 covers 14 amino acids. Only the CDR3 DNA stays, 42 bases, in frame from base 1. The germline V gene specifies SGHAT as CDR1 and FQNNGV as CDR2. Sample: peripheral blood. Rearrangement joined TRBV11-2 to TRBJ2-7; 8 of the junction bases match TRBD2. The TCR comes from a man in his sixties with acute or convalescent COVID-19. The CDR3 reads CASSLAGRAHEQYF. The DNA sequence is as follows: TGTGCCAGCAGCTTAGCCGGGAGGGCCCACGAGCAGTACTTC.